Sequencing of this T cell receptor (beta chain) was carried out in a study of blood T cell repertoires in COVID-19. Turning to the study itself: Specimens from acute and convalescent COVID-19 originated in the United States, Italy and Spain. T cells, B-cell-depleted T cells, or PBMCs provided the cDNA or gDNA that served as material.

Data came from immunoSEQ multiplex PCR; TCRdb stores just in-frame clones and leaves some out. The repertoire includes about 83,000 clones, roughly 87% of them detected once, and about 5.2% sits in the top ten. The CDR3 sequence is 15 residues long. Germline assignment: CDR1 SGHDN and CDR2 FVKESK. Trimming pared 0 bases from V and 6 bases from J, leaving 14 bases between. The receptor's source is a man aged 60-69 years with acute or convalescent COVID-19. The rearrangement uses TRBV14 and TRBJ1-2; possibly TRBD1 for D (5 bases). The sequenced material came from peripheral blood. The CDR3 DNA reads TGTGCCAGCAGCCAAGAGGGAAAGGGGACTGATGGCTACACCTTC. It specifies CASSQEGKGTDGYTF. The full variable domain, in which reference TRBV14 and TRBJ1-2 provide the parts outside the CDR3, is EAGVTQFPSHSVIEKGQTVTLRCDPISGHDNLYWYRRVMGKEIKFLLHFVKESKQDESGMPNNRFLAERTGGTYSTLKVQPAELEDSGVYFCASSQEGKGTDGYTFGSGTRLTVV.